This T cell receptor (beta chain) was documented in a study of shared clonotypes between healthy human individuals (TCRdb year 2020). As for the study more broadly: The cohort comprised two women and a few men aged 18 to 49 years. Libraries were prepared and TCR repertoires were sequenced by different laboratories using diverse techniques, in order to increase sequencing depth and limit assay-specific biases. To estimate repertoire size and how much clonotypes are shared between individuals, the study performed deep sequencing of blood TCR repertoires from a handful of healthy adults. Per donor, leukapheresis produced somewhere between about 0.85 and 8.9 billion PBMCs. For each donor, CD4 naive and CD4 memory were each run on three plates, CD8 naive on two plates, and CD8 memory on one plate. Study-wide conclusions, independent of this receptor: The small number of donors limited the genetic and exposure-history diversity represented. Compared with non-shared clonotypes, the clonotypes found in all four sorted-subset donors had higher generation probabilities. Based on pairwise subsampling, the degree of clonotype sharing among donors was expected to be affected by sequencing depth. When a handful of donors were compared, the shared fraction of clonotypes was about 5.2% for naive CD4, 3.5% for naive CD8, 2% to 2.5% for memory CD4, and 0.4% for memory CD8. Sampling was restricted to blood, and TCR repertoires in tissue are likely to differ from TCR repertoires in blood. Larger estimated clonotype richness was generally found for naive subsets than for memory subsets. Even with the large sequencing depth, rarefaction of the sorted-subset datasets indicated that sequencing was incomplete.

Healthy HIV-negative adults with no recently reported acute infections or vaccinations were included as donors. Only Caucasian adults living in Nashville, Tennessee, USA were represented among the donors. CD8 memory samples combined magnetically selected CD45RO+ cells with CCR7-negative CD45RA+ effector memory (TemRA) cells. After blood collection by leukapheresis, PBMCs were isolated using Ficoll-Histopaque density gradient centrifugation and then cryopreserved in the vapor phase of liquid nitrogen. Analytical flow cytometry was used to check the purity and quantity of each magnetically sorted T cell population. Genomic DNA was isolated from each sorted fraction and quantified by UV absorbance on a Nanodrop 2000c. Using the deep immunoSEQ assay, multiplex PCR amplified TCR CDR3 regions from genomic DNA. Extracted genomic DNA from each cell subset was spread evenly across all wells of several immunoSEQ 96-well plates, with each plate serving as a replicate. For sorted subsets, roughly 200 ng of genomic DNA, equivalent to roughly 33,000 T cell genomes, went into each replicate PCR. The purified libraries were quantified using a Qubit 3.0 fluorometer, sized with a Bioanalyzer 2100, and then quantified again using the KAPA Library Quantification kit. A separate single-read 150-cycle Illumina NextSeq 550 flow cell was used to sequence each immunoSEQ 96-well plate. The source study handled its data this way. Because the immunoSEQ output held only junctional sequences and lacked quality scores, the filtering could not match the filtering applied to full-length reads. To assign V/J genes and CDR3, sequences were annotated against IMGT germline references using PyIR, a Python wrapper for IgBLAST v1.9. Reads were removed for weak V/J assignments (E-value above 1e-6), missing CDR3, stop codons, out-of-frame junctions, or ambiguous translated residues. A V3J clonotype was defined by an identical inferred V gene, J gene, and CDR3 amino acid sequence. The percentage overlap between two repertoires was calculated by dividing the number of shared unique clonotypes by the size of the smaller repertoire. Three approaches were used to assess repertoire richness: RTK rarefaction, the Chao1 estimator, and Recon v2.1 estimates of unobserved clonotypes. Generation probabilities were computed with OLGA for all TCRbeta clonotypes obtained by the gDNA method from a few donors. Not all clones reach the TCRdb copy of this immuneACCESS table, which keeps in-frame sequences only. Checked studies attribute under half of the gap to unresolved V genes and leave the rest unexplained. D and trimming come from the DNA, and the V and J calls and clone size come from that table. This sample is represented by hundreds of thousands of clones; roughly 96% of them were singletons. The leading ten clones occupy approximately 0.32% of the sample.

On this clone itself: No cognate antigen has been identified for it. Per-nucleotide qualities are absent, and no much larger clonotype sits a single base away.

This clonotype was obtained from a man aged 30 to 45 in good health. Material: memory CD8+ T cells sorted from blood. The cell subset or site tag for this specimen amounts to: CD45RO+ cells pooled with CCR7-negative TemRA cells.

The DNA sequence is as follows: TGCAGCGCAGGAAGCGTTAATGAAAAACTGTTTTTT. Its product reads: CSAGSVNEKLFF. Recombination connected TRBV29-1 to TRBJ1-4, with an unclear D gene assignment. From a lookup of the germline V gene, CDR1 and CDR2 are SQVTM and ANQGSEA. A distance of 10 bases separates the germline ends of V and J, which lose 7 bases and 4 bases respectively. The CDR3 has 12 amino acids, counting the end cysteine and phenylalanine. Only the CDR3 portion is preserved as DNA: 36 bases, with reading frame beginning at the first base.